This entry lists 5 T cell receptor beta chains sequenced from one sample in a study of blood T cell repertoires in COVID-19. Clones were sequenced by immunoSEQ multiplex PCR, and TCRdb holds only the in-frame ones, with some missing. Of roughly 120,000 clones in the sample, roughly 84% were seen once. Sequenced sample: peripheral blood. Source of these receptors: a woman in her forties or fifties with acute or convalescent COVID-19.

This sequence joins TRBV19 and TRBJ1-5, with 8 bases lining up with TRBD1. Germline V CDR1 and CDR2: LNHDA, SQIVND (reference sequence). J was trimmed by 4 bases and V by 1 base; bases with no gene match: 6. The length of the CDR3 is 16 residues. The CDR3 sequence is CASSIGGTGENQPQHF. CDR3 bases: TGTGCCAGTAGTATAGGTGGGACAGGTGAAAATCAGCCCCAGCATTTT.

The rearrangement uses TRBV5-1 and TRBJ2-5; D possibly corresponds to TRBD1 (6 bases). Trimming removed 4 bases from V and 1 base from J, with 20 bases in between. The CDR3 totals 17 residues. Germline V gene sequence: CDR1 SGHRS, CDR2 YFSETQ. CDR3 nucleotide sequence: TGCGCCAGCAGCCCACCCATGACAGGTTCCCCCCAAGAGACCCAGTACTTC. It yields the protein CASSPPMTGSPQETQYF.

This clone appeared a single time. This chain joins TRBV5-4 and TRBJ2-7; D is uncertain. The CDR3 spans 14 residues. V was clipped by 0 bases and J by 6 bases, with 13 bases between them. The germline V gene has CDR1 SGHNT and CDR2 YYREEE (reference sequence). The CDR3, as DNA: TGTGCCAGCAGCTTGGGCTGCCCCGAGGCCGAGCAGTACTTC. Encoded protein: CASSLGCPEAEQYF.

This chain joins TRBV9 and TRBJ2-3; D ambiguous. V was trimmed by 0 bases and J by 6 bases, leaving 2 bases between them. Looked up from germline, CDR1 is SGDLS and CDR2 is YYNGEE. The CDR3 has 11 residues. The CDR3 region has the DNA TGTGCCAGCAGCGTAGCTGATACGCAGTATTTT. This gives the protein CASSVADTQYF.

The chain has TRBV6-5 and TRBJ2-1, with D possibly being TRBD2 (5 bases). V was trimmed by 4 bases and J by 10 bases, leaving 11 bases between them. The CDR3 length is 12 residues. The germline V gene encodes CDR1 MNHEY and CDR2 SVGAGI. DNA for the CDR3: TGTGCCAGCAGTTTGGTGGGGAGAGAGCAGTTCTTC. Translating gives CASSLVGREQFF.